This paragraph covers one T cell receptor beta chain sequence. What it binds is unknown. This sample is part of a study of cytomegalovirus exposure and HLA in healthy donors. Study-level results: In an earlier analysis, most TCR beta V segments were productive about 87% or about 30% of the time. The CMV antigen specificity of a few CMV-associated chains was confirmed through in vitro analysis. Rare sequences made up most TCRs, while some public TCRs were found in many donors.

V lost 3 bases to trimming and J lost 11 bases; unmatched junction nucleotides: 18. The CDR3 runs 15 residues. The germline V gene encodes CDR1 GTSNPN and CDR2 SVGIG (reference sequence). A multiplex PCR was run with 60 Vbeta primers and 13 Jbeta primers. Per the study methods: In a later analysis, of roughly 73 million unique beta chains, about 12 million appeared in at least two donors. Clones were sequenced by immunoSEQ multiplex PCR, and TCRdb holds only the in-frame ones, with some missing. That table supplies the V and J calls and clone size; D and trimming were determined from the DNA. The table includes roughly 200,000 clones, 77% detected once.

The origin of this receptor is an older woman in good health and CMV-seropositive. The chain employs TRBV30 and TRBJ1-1; 7 bases match TRBD1. Sequenced input: PBMCs. For the CDR3, the DNA is TGTGCCTGGAGCCAACCTGGACAGGCGGCCGTGAAGGCTTTCTTT. Protein sequence: CAWSQPGQAAVKAFF.